This is a list of T cell receptor beta chains from one sample in a study of blood T cells in healthy people across ages. A single record per CDR3 protein comes from TCRdb applying MiXCR to the 5' RACE reads. The table has approximately 360,000 distinct CDR3 sequences, approximately 47% seen once. The source material was blood. The receptors here all came from a man in his fifties or sixties in good health. The CDR3 runs from the conserved cysteine through the conserved F or W. The D gene is left open where the match is weak. Size tells how often a clone was seen (once, few, many) or the class of an expanded clone, and some rows leave it out.

V gene	clone size	D gene	J gene	CDR3 DNA	CDR3 protein
TRBV30	few	TRBD2	TRBJ2-3	TGTGCCTGGGGGACTAGCGTGGTCACAGATACGCAGTATTTT	CAWGTSVVTDTQYF
TRBV20-1	NA	NA	TRBJ1-2	TGCAGTGCTAGAGATGAGTTTGGCGTTAACTATGGCTACACCTTC	CSARDEFGVNYGYTF
TRBV5-5	NA	NA	TRBJ2-7	TGTGCCAGCAGCTTGGGAGGGGGGCCCGCACCGGGCGAGCAGTACTTC	CASSLGGGPAPGEQYF
TRBV28	NA	NA	TRBJ1-1	TGTGCCAGCAGTTTAGCGGGAACTGGGTCAGGTCCTGAAGCTTTCTTT	CASSLAGTGSGPEAFF
TRBV5-1	few	NA	TRBJ1-2	TGCGCCAGCAGCTTGGCAGGAGGGTCCTCTGGCTACACCTTC	CASSLAGGSSGYTF
TRBV12-3/TRBV12-4	NA	TRBD1	TRBJ1-1	TGTGCCAGCAGTTTCAGGACAGGGGGAAAATCTGAAGCTTTCTTT	CASSFRTGGKSEAFF
TRBV24-1	NA	TRBD1	TRBJ2-1	TGTGCCACCAGGGCCGGGACAGACTGGAAGCAGTTCTTC	CATRAGTDWKQFF
TRBV10-3	NA	NA	TRBJ2-3	TGTGCCATCGGCCTCACAGATACGCAGTATTTT	CAIGLTDTQYF
TRBV5-6	NA	NA	TRBJ2-1	TGTGCCAGCAGCTTGCCGGGACAACCCTACAATGAGCAGTTCTTC	CASSLPGQPYNEQFF
TRBV18	NA	NA	TRBJ2-6	TGTGCCAGCTCACCTCCACTGAGGGTCCTGACTTTC	CASSPPLRVLTF
TRBV7-2	NA	TRBD2	TRBJ2-1	TGTGCCAGCAGTCCACCGGGACTACCAAACAATGAGCAGTTCTTC	CASSPPGLPNNEQFF
TRBV20-1	few	TRBD1	TRBJ2-7	TGCAGTGCTGAGGACAGGGGGACCTCCTACGAGCAGTACTTC	CSAEDRGTSYEQYF
TRBV7-2	few	TRBD2	TRBJ2-1	TGTGCCAGCAGCTTCCGAGGGGCGGGGGGTTACAATGAGCAGTTCTTC	CASSFRGAGGYNEQFF
TRBV6-5	NA	NA	TRBJ2-6	TGTGCCAGCAGAAGGGACGGCTTCTCTGGGGCCAACGTCCTGACTTTC	CASRRDGFSGANVLTF
TRBV29-1	few	TRBD1	TRBJ2-3	TGCAGCGAGGGACAGGGGATAAGCACAGATACGCAGTATTTT	CSEGQGISTDTQYF
TRBV12-5	once	NA	TRBJ2-1	TGTGCTAGTGGCCCAGAGGGGCCCAATGAGCAGTTCTTC	CASGPEGPNEQFF
TRBV27	NA	TRBD2	TRBJ2-7	TGTGCCAGCAGTCGACTAGCGGGAGCTTCCGGCGAGCAGTACTTC	CASSRLAGASGEQYF
TRBV7-8	few	NA	TRBJ2-3	TGTGCCAGCAGCCGAACGGGGTATACGCAGTATTTT	CASSRTGYTQYF
TRBV6-5	NA	NA	TRBJ2-7	TGTGCCAGCAGGACAAACTCCTACGAGCAGTACTTC	CASRTNSYEQYF
TRBV6-6	NA	NA	TRBJ2-1	TGTGCCAGCAACATACCAAGGGGCAGGGTCAATGAGCAGTTCTTC	CASNIPRGRVNEQFF
TRBV30	NA	TRBD2	TRBJ2-7	TGTGCCTGGACCCCGGGGACTAGCGTCTACGAGCAGTACTTC	CAWTPGTSVYEQYF
TRBV19	NA	TRBD1	TRBJ1-2	TGTGCCAGTAGTACCCAGACAGGGATCTATGGCTACACCTTC	CASSTQTGIYGYTF
TRBV4-1	NA	TRBD2	TRBJ2-7	TGCGCCAGCAGCGCGGCGACTAGCGGCTCCTACGAGCAGTACTTC	CASSAATSGSYEQYF
TRBV4-1	NA	TRBD2	TRBJ2-7	TGCGCCAGCAGCCAAGATTCTCGCGGGGGGACCGCTAGGGAGCAGTACTTC	CASSQDSRGGTAREQYF
TRBV14	many	NA	TRBJ2-3	TGTGCCAGCAGCCTCCTCCCTAGCGCAGAGCAGTATTTT	CASSLLPSAEQYF
TRBV4-2	NA	NA	TRBJ2-5	TGTGCCAGCAGCCAAGGGTCGGGGGACAATGAGCAGTACTTC	CASSQGSGDNEQYF
TRBV4-3	NA	NA	TRBJ1-2	TGCGCCAGCAGTCCCCAGAGGAAAGGAGGGCTTAACTATGGCTACACCTTC	CASSPQRKGGLNYGYTF
TRBV29-1	NA	NA	TRBJ2-5	TGCAGCGTTGAAGATAGGGAAGGCATCCGGGAGACCCAGTACTTC	CSVEDREGIRETQYF
TRBV2	few	NA	TRBJ2-5	TGTGCCTGCTGCAGGGTACCCTCAGGGGCCCAGTACTTC	CACCRVPSGAQYF
TRBV12-3/TRBV12-4	NA	NA	TRBJ2-7	TGTGCCAGCAGCCTGATGGCGAACAGGGTGGGCCACTACGAGCAGTACTTC	CASSLMANRVGHYEQYF
TRBV7-2	NA	TRBD2	TRBJ2-3	TGTGTCAGCAGCTTACACACTAGCGGTTCCCGAAGGGATACGCAGTATTTT	CVSSLHTSGSRRDTQYF
TRBV4-3	NA	NA	TRBJ2-1	TGCACCAGCAGCCAAGATAAACCCGTCGCTGAGCAGTTCTTC	CTSSQDKPVAEQFF
TRBV7-2	NA	TRBD1	TRBJ2-1	TGTGCCAGCAGCTTTTCATACGGGACAGGGGGTAACAATGAGCAGTTCTTC	CASSFSYGTGGNNEQFF
TRBV30	few	TRBD2	TRBJ2-5	TGTGCCTGGAGTGTACAGAGAAGCGGGAGACTGAATGAGCAGTACTTC	CAWSVQRSGRLNEQYF
TRBV20-1	NA	NA	TRBJ1-1	TGCAGTGCTAGAGATCAATCTAAGCGCTTGCTTGGGAACACTGAAGCTTTCTTT	CSARDQSKRLLGNTEAFF
TRBV6-2/TRBV6-3	NA	TRBD2	TRBJ2-7	TGTGCCAGCAGCACAACTCCGGGGGGTAGTTCCTGGTCCTACGAGCAGTACTTC	CASSTTPGGSSWSYEQYF
TRBV20-1	NA	TRBD1	TRBJ2-1	TGCAGTGTCGAGGGGGCGTACAATGAGCAGTTCTTC	CSVEGAYNEQFF
TRBV28	NA	NA	TRBJ2-3	TGTGCCAGCAGTTTTCTTCTAGCTCTAAACACAGATACGCAGTATTTT	CASSFLLALNTDTQYF
TRBV24-1	NA	NA	TRBJ2-5	TGTGCCACCAGTGATTCTAGCAGCTTGCTGGAGACCCAGTACTTC	CATSDSSSLLETQYF
TRBV10-3	NA	NA	TRBJ2-3	TGTGCCATCAGTGAGACCACCGTCACAGATACGCAGTATTTT	CAISETTVTDTQYF
TRBV9	NA	NA	TRBJ1-2	TGTGCCAGCAGTCTAGACAGTCAGTATGGCTACACCTTC	CASSLDSQYGYTF
TRBV25-1	NA	NA	TRBJ2-1	TGTGCCAGCAGTGAAGGGACTCGGCAGTTCTTC	CASSEGTRQFF
TRBV18	NA	TRBD2	TRBJ2-5	TGTGCCAGCTCACCACCACTAGCGGGGGTAGATGAGCAGTACTTC	CASSPPLAGVDEQYF
TRBV28	NA	TRBD1	TRBJ1-6	TGTGCCAGCAGTTTTTCCAGGGGGCTGGGCTCCTATAATTCACCCCTCCACTTT	CASSFSRGLGSYNSPLHF
TRBV7-2	NA	NA	TRBJ2-6	TGTGCCAGCAGCCGGGGAAACTTGGGCGTCTCTGGGGCCAACGTCCTGACTTTC	CASSRGNLGVSGANVLTF
TRBV20-1	NA	NA	TRBJ2-1	TGCAGTGCGGAGCGGGGCGGTACAGGGGACTCCAATGAGCAGTTCTTC	CSAERGGTGDSNEQFF
TRBV4-2	many	NA	TRBJ2-5	TGTGCCAGCAGCCAAGACCGAGGAGGGGGGCAAGAGACCCAGTACTTC	CASSQDRGGGQETQYF
TRBV4-1	NA	NA	TRBJ1-6	TGCGCCAGCAGCCAAGTTGTAGCAGGGAGGCTTGATTCACCCCCCCACTTT	CASSQVVAGRLDSPPHF
TRBV7-9	NA	NA	TRBJ2-1	TGTGCCAGCAGCCCCAGGGGGGGAGAGGATGAGCAGTTCTTC	CASSPRGGEDEQFF
TRBV25-1	NA	TRBD1	TRBJ1-1	TGTACCAGCTCACGGACAGGGTGGGTGAACACTGAAGCTTTCTTT	CTSSRTGWVNTEAFF
TRBV18	many	NA	TRBJ2-1	TGTGCCAGCTCACCACAGCGGAGCTCCTACAATGAGCAGTTCTTC	CASSPQRSSYNEQFF
TRBV10-3	NA	TRBD2	TRBJ2-3	TGTGCCATCAGTCGAGCGGGAGAGGCAGATACGCAGTATTTT	CAISRAGEADTQYF
TRBV16	NA	TRBD1	TRBJ1-2	TGTGCCAGCAGCAAACAGGGGGACTATGGCTACACCTTC	CASSKQGDYGYTF
TRBV3-1	NA	NA	TRBJ2-7	TGTGCCAGCAGCCACCCCTCCACCGGGACCTACTTCTACGAGCAGTACTTC	CASSHPSTGTYFYEQYF
TRBV7-9	NA	NA	TRBJ2-1	TGTGCCAGCACCCAGACTGGGTTACACAATGAGCAGTTCTTC	CASTQTGLHNEQFF
TRBV5-1	NA	TRBD1	TRBJ2-1	TGCGCCAGCAGCAAGGACAGGGCGGCCCCCGATGAGCAGTTCTTC	CASSKDRAAPDEQFF
TRBV12-5	few	NA	TRBJ2-7	TGTGCTAGTGGTTTGGACCAAGGGACTTGGCAGTACTTC	CASGLDQGTWQYF
TRBV20-1	NA	NA	TRBJ2-1	TGCAGTGCTAGAGATCCCGCTGGGATTAGCAATGAGCAGTTCTTC	CSARDPAGISNEQFF
TRBV7-2	NA	NA	TRBJ2-7	TGTGCCAGCAGCTTGCAATCCGGGACTGGCGGGGCCAATTACGAGCAGTACTTC	CASSLQSGTGGANYEQYF